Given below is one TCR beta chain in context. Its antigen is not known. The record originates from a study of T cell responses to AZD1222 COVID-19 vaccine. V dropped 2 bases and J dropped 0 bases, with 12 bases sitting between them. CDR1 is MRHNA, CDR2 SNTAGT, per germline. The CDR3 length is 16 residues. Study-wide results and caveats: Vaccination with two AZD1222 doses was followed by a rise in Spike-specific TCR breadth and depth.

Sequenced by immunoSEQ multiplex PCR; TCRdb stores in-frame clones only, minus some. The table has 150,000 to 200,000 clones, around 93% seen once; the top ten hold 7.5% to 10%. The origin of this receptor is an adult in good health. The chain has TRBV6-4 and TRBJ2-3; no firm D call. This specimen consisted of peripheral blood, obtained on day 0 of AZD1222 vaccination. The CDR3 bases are TGTGCCAGCAGTGACAAGGGTACAGACAGCACAGATACGCAGTATTTT. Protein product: CASSDKGTDSTDTQYF.